These 21 T cell receptor beta chains originate from one sample sequenced in a study of OX40 agonist ivuxolimab in advanced cancers. Clones were read by immunoSEQ multiplex PCR, and TCRdb kept only the in-frame ones, dropping some. Of 70,000 or so clones in the sample, about nine tenths were seen once. The source material was CD4+ or CD8+ T cells sorted from blood, sampled in a trial of the OX40 agonist ivuxolimab. Receptor source: an adult with an advanced solid tumor such as melanoma, head and neck, liver or kidney cancer.

The J gene is TRBJ1-5, the V gene TRBV28; D may be TRBD1 (5 bases). This CDR3 spans 15 amino acids. Trimming removed 8 bases at V and 0 bases at J, with 14 bases between. The germline V gene encodes CDR1 MDHEN and CDR2 SYDVKM. The CDR3 sequence is CASSAGGYSNQPQHF. DNA for the CDR3: TGTGCCAGCTCTGCCGGGGGGTATAGCAATCAGCCCCAGCATTTT.

The chain uses TRBV5-6 and TRBJ2-2; TRBD1 might be the D (6 bases). The CDR3 is made up of 12 amino acids. Germline values: CDR1 SGHDT, CDR2 YYEEEE. Trimming shortened V by 2 bases and J by 9 bases, and 8 bases separated the two germline ends. The CDR3: CASSFGQRELFF. For the CDR3, the DNA is TGTGCCAGCAGCTTCGGACAGAGGGAGCTGTTTTTT.

The V call is TRBV7-3, the J call TRBJ2-3; 9 bases match TRBD2. V dropped 9 bases and J dropped 8; count of bases not matched to a gene: 9. Germline CDR1 reads SGHTA; CDR2 reads FQGTGA. The CDR3 spans 13 residues. The CDR3 region has the DNA TGTGCCAGTGGGGCTAGCGGGACCGGTACGCAGTATTTT. Translation: CASGASGTGTQYF.

The chain couples TRBV11-2 to TRBJ2-7, with 11 bases identical to TRBD1. Per germline, CDR1 SGHAT and CDR2 FQNNGV. With V trimmed by 4 bases and J by 7 bases, 3 bases remained unmatched. The CDR3 consists of 13 residues. The CDR3 DNA sequence: TGTGCCAGCAGCTCGGACAGGGGGCGAGAGCAGTACTTC. This codes for CASSSDRGREQYF.

The rearrangement links TRBV5-1 to TRBJ2-7, with unresolved D. V was trimmed by 1 base and J by 2 bases, leaving 10 bases between them. The germline V gene encodes CDR1 SGHRS and CDR2 YFSETQ. The CDR3 covers 14 residues. The CDR3 here is CASSLMTGTYEQYF. CDR3 sequence (DNA): TGCGCCAGCAGCTTGATGACGGGCACCTACGAGCAGTACTTC.

V and J are TRBV5-4 and TRBJ1-1, with D unresolved. The V gene's germline CDR1 is SGHNT and CDR2 YYREEE (reference sequence). There are 13 residues in the CDR3. With 4 bases removed from V and 1 base from J, the gap between germline ends came to 8 bases. The CDR3 loop is CASSVDTNTEAFF. CDR3 sequence (DNA): TGTGCCAGCAGCGTCGACACGAACACTGAAGCTTTCTTT.

The chain recombines TRBV30 with TRBJ1-1; the D is unclear. V lost 2 bases and J lost 7, with 8 bases in between. The CDR3 runs 11 residues. CDR1 GTSNPN and CDR2 SVGIG come from the germline V gene (reference sequence). CDR3 region: CAWSNRIEAFF. CDR3 nucleotides: TGTGCCTGGAGTAACCGCATTGAAGCTTTCTTT.

The rearrangement uses TRBV2 and TRBJ2-3; D tentatively fits TRBD1 or TRBD2 (5 bases each). Per germline, CDR1 SNHLY and CDR2 FYNNEI. V shed 7 bases and J shed 6 bases, with 11 bases lying between them. The CDR3 consists of 12 residues. The DNA of the CDR3 is TGTGCCAGCATGGGGGACGGCGATACGCAGTATTTT. This sequence encodes CASMGDGDTQYF.

The chain combines TRBV28 with TRBJ1-1; possible D gene TRBD1, 5 bases. Germline CDR1 MDHEN, CDR2 SYDVKM. V lost 2 bases and J lost 1, with 8 bases in between. CDR3 length: 14 amino acids. CDR3 loop: CASSLRGGNTEAFF. The CDR3 nucleotides are TGTGCCAGCAGTTTACGTGGGGGGAACACTGAAGCTTTCTTT.

This clone was counted a few times. V gene TRBV6-5 combines with J gene TRBJ2-7; D might be TRBD2 (7 bases). Germline V lookup: CDR1 MNHEY, CDR2 SVGAGI. The CDR3 totals 13 residues. Between the trimmed V and J ends, which lost 6 bases and 7 bases, there was a span of 16 bases. The CDR3 DNA sequence: TGTGCCAGCAGGCGGGGGACACCAGGAGAGCAGTACTTC. This codes for CASRRGTPGEQYF.

DNA for the CDR3: TGTGCCTGGAGTGTGCAAAATACGCAGTATTTT. It codes for CAWSVQNTQYF. The chain couples TRBV30 to TRBJ2-3; D gene ambiguous. From germline, CDR1 is GTSNPN and CDR2 SVGIG (reference sequence). V lost 0 bases and J lost 7, with 5 bases in between. The CDR3 sequence is 11 residues long.

About this clone itself: Different DNA sequences within this sample yield the same CDR3. V gene TRBV5-1 combines with J gene TRBJ2-7; 8 nucleotides align to TRBD1. Germline CDR1 is SGHRS and CDR2 is YFSETQ. The V and J ends lost 2 bases and 3 bases, in that order; junction bases with no gene match: 4. This CDR3 comprises 14 residues. As DNA, the CDR3 is TGCGCCAGCAGCTTCGGACAGGGCGTCTACGAGCAGTACTTC. Its translation is CASSFGQGVYEQYF.

The chain links TRBV2 to TRBJ2-5, with 9 bases fitting TRBD1. The CDR3 covers 17 residues. J was trimmed by 4 bases and V by 4 bases; bases with no gene match: 13. The germline V gene encodes CDR1 SNHLY and CDR2 FYNNEI. The CDR3 protein is CASSVGFGQGSVETQYF. The CDR3, as DNA: TGTGCCAGCAGTGTAGGATTCGGACAGGGGAGTGTAGAGACCCAGTACTTC.

This sequence joins TRBV7-6 and TRBJ2-1, with 8 bases that match TRBD2. Per the germline V gene, CDR1 is SGHVS and CDR2 is FNYEAQ. With V trimmed by 3 bases and J by 4 bases, 5 bases remained unmatched. The CDR3 spans 15 residues. The CDR3 reads CASSFGGGRYNEQFF. The CDR3, as DNA: TGTGCCAGCAGCTTCGGCGGGGGGCGATACAATGAGCAGTTCTTC.

This clone was detected once. The CDR3 loop is CASSIGTGGMKGYTF. The CDR3, as DNA: TGTGCCAGTAGTATTGGGACAGGGGGCATGAAAGGCTACACCTTC. The V gene is TRBV19, the J gene TRBJ1-2; TRBD1 aligns across 12 bases. V lost 3 bases and J lost 8; bases outside the gene matches: 7. The CDR3 extends over 15 amino acids. CDR1 and CDR2 from the germline V gene are LNHDA and SQIVND (reference sequence).

This chain links TRBV28 with TRBJ2-5; 9 positions match TRBD1. The DNA matches TRBJ2-7 better at its end, which makes the J call doubtful. The germline CDR1 and CDR2 sequences are MDHEN and SYDVKM. The CDR3 covers 15 residues. This CDR3 reads CASSRRQGVTYEQYF. The CDR3 nucleotides are TGTGCCAGCAGTCGACGACAGGGGGTTACCTACGAGCAGTACTTC.

The sample holds one count of this clone. The rearrangement joins TRBV7-9 to TRBJ1-1; 7 bases are a match to TRBD1. Germline assignment: CDR1 SEHNR and CDR2 FQNEAQ (reference sequence). CDR3 length equals 14 residues. The ends lost 5 bases at V and 0 bases at J; junction bases unmatched: 3. CDR3 DNA sequence: TGTGCCAGCAGCCTCAGGGGGGTGAACACTGAAGCTTTCTTT. It encodes CASSLRGVNTEAFF.

The chain has TRBV18 and TRBJ1-2; 8 bases are shared with TRBD1. Losses at the gene ends were 0 bases for V and 7 bases for J; bases not matched to a gene: 4. In germline, CDR1 is KGHSH, CDR2 LQKENI. The CDR3 is 14 residues long. CDR3 amino acids: CASSPPSDRGGYTF. The CDR3 nucleotides are TGTGCCAGCTCACCACCATCTGACAGGGGTGGCTACACCTTC.

This clone was picked up a small number of times. The chain uses TRBV10-1 and TRBJ2-2; no reliable D call. With 5 bases removed from V and 6 bases from J, the gap between germline ends came to 10 bases. The CDR3 loop spans 13 amino acids. Germline V gene lookup returns CDR1 WNHNN and CDR2 SYGVQD (reference sequence). CDR3 in amino acids: CASSPDQSGELFF. The CDR3 DNA reads as TGCGCCAGCAGTCCGGACCAGTCCGGGGAGCTGTTTTTT.

The chain uses TRBV5-6 and TRBJ1-5; 8 nucleotides match TRBD1. CDR3 length: 16 residues. Unmatched junction bases numbered 11, after V lost 3 bases and J lost 6 bases. The germline gives CDR1 SGHDT, CDR2 YYEEEE. Here the CDR3 reads CASSSMTGEVVQPQHF. The CDR3 DNA is TGTGCCAGCAGCTCTATGACAGGGGAAGTGGTTCAGCCCCAGCATTTT.

V is TRBV29-1 and J is TRBJ2-1; the match to TRBD2 covers 9 bases. The CDR3 is 13 amino acids. The germline gives CDR1 SQVTM, CDR2 ANQGSEA. V dropped 6 bases and J dropped 8; count of bases not matched to a gene: 8. CDR3 protein: CSVTGTSIHEQFF. The CDR3 nucleotides are TGCAGCGTAACCGGGACTAGCATCCATGAGCAGTTCTTC.